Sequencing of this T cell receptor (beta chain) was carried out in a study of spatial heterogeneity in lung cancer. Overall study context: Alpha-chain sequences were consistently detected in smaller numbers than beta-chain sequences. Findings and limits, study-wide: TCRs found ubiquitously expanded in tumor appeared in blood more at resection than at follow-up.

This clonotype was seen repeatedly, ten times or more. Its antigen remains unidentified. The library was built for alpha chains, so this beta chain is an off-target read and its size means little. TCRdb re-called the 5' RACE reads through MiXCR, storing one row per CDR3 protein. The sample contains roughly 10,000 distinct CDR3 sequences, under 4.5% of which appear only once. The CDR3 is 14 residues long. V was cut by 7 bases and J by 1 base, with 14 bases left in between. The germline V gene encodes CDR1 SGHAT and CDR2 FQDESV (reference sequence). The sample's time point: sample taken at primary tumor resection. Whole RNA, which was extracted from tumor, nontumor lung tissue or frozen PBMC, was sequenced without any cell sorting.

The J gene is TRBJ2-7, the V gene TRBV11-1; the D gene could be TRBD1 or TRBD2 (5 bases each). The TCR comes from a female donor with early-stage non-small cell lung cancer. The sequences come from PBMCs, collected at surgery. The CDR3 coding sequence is TGTGCCAGCACCATCACTGGGGGATCCTACGAGCAGTACTTC. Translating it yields CASTITGGSYEQYF.